Included here is one T cell receptor (beta chain) sequence, with context. The sample is drawn from a study of blood T cell repertoires in COVID-19. Here immunoSEQ multiplex PCR was the method, and the copy in TCRdb shows in-frame clones only, minus some. Here the sample spans more than 200,000 clones, 80% to 85% being singletons. The CDR3 is 16 amino acids. Germline V gene data show CDR1 as LNHDA and CDR2 as SQIVND (reference sequence). J was trimmed by 5 bases and V by 4 bases; bases with no gene match: 8. The sequenced sample consisted of peripheral blood. The clonotype was recovered from a man aged 60 to 69 with acute or convalescent COVID-19. This chain uses TRBV19 with TRBJ2-2, with 9 bases aligning to TRBD2. DNA for the CDR3: TGTGCCAGTAGTACGGTAGCGGGAGTGGAGACCGGGGAGCTGTTTTTT. It encodes CASSTVAGVETGELFF.